The source of this T cell receptor beta chain is a study of Graves' ophthalmopathy and Graves' hyperthyroidism. Study in general: Peripheral blood was gathered at the point of initial diagnosis, before any treatment started.

The CDR3 has 17 amino acids. Germline values: CDR1 SGHTA, CDR2 FQGNSA. Amplification of TCR beta CDR3 regions used RNA transcripts. RT-PCR in the first round used HTBI primers; a second-round multiplex PCR followed. TCRdb redid the calling of the multiplex PCR reads with MiXCR, one entry per CDR3 protein. The repertoire holds about 240,000 distinct CDR3 sequences, with about 46% as singletons. This TCR came from an adult man with Graves' ophthalmopathy. Material for sequencing was peripheral blood. This chain uses TRBV7-2 with TRBJ2-7; 10 bases align to TRBD2. The DNA end favors TRBJ2-1, so the J call may be wrong. The CDR3, as DNA: TGTGCCAGCAGCTGGAAAGTGGGACTAGCGACTTACAATGAGCAGTTCTTC. This codes for CASSWKVGLATYNEQFF.